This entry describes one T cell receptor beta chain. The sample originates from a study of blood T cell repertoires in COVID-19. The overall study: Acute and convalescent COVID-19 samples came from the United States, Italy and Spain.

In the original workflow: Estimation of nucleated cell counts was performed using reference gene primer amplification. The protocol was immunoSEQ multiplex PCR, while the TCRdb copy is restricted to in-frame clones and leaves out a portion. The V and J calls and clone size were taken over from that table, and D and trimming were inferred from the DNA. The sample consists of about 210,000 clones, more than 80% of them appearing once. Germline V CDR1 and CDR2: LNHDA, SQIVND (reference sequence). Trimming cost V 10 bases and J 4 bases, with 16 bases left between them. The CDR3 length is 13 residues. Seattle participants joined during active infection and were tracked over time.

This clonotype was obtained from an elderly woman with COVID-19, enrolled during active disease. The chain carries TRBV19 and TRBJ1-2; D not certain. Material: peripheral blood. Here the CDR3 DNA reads TGTGCCACCCAAAGCCCTATCTTCTATGGCTACACCTTC. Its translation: CATQSPIFYGYTF.